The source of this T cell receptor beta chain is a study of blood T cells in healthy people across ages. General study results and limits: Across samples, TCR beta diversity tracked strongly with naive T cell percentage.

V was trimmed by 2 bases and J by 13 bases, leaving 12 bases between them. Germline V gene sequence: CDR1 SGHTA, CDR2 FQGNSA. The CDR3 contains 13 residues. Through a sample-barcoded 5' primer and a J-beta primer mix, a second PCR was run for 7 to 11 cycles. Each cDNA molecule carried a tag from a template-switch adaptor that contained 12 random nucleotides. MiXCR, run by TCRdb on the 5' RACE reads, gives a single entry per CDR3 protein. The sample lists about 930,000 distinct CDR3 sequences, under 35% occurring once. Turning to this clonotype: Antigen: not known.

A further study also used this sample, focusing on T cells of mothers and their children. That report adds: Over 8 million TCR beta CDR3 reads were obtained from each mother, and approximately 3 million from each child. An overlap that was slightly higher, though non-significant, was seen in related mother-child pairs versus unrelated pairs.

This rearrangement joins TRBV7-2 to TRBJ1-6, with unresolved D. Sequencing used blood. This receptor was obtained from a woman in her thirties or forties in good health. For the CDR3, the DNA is TGTGCCAGCAGCTTAAGTACCGCTAATCCCCTCCACTTT. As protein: CASSLSTANPLHF.